This T cell receptor (beta chain) was profiled in a study of CD8+ T cells in alopecia areata. Notes on the study in general: Clonality exceeded that of normal scalp in lesional scalp, most notably in alopecia totalis/universalis. Relative to mice, TCR sharing across patients was less clear, a difference possibly HLA-related. Normal skin's resident alphabeta T cells are sequenced alongside lesional scalp T cells.

Those with alopecia areata gave lesional scalp punch biopsies and peripheral blood. The germline gives CDR1 SGDLS, CDR2 YYNGEE. This CDR3 comprises 15 residues. V was cut by 7 bases and J by 0 bases, with 15 bases left in between. On this clone: Its antigen is as yet unknown.

TCR sequencing used cDNA made by reverse transcription of extracted RNA. Libraries were prepared by immunoSEQ multiplex PCR; TCRdb keeps only in-frame clonotypes and omits some of them. The sample records over 200,000 clones, roughly 57% being singletons. The chain combines TRBV9 with TRBJ2-3; D not resolved. This TCR derives from a human donor with alopecia areata. Sequencing used CD4+ T cells sorted from blood, obtained at week 0. DNA for the CDR3: TGTGCCAGCGGGCCCGGGCCCACTAGCACAGATACGCAGTATTTT. Translation gives CASGPGPTSTDTQYF.